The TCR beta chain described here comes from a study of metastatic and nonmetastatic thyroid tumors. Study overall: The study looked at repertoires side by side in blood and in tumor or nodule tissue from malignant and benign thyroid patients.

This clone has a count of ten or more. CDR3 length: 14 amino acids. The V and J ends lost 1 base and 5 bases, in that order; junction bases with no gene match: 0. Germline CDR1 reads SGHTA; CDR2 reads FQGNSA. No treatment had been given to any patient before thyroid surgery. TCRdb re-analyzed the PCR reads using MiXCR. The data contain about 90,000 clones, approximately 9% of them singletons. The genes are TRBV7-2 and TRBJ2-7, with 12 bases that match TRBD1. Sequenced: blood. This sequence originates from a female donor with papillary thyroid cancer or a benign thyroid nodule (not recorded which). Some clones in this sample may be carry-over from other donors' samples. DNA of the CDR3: TGTGCCAGCAGCTTAGGGGACAGGGGGCACGAGCAGTACTTC. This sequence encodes CASSLGDRGHEQYF.